This T cell receptor beta chain was sequenced in a study of blood T cell repertoires in COVID-19 (dated by TCRdb to about 2020). With regard to the full study: The collaborator samples originated in the United States, Italy and Spain and spanned the acute and convalescent phases of COVID-19. Subjects who had been exposed to COVID-19, were actively infected with it, or had recovered from it provided the deeply sampled blood TCRbeta repertoires that made up the dataset. The repertoires were released in a freely available public database intended as a resource for research on the immune response to SARS-CoV-2. The samples were drawn from the first 160 participants of the ongoing ImmuneRACE study and from 950 to 1,500 subjects provided by 6 global collaborators. Where available, HLA class I and class II types were taken from metadata supplied by the sample provider and were not determined by assay-based typing. Nearly every sample came with metadata listing a de-identified subject ID, COVID-19 status, age in years and sex. The material from the prospective study consisted of cDNA or gDNA derived from T cells, B-cell-depleted T cells, or PBMCs.

TCRbeta CDR3 regions were amplified from genomic DNA by means of the immunoSEQ Assay, a bias-controlled multiplex PCR. The original pipeline was this. The number of nucleated cells in each sample was estimated by amplification of reference gene primers within the assay. Sequence reads were collapsed and filtered to measure the absolute abundance of every unique TCRbeta CDR3 rearrangement. For each sample, productive Simpson clonality was calculated by taking the square root of Simpson's diversity index across productive rearrangements. In TCRdb, the immuneACCESS table is reduced to in-frame sequences with V and J assigned. These tables do not hold every clone; where another copy was compared, an unresolved V gene accounts for under half, and the others remain unexplained. That table is the source of V, J and clone size, and D and trimming were worked out from the DNA. The table for this sample lists around 210,000 clones; 86% of them were counted only once. Of the sample, 0.7% to 0.85% falls within the top ten clones.

Whole blood was collected in K2EDTA tubes by collaborating institutions according to the institutions' own protocols. For TCRbeta analysis, collaborator samples were shipped as frozen whole blood, as isolated PBMCs, or as DNA extracted from either sample type. At the junction V is shortened by 5 bases and J by 11 bases; bases outside the gene matches: 11. CDR1 is given as MGHDK and CDR2 as SYGVNS, both from the germline V gene. The CDR3 holds 14 amino acids from the cysteine to the phenylalanine. CDR3 DNA only is kept here, 42 bases in frame from base 1. As concerns this clone: The target of this receptor is not known. Base qualities were left out, and no much larger clone turns up one base away.

Overall results and qualifications from the work: The quantity of clinical and demographic metadata differed by source and by participant and was supplied without curation.

Recombination linked TRBV25-1 to TRBJ1-1, with 10 bases matching TRBD1. The specimen was peripheral blood. The sequence was collected from a woman between 65 and 79 years old with acute or convalescent COVID-19. The CDR3 is CASSPTPGTGDAFF. The DNA reads as follows: TGTGCCAGCAGTCCTACTCCCGGGACAGGGGACGCTTTCTTT.